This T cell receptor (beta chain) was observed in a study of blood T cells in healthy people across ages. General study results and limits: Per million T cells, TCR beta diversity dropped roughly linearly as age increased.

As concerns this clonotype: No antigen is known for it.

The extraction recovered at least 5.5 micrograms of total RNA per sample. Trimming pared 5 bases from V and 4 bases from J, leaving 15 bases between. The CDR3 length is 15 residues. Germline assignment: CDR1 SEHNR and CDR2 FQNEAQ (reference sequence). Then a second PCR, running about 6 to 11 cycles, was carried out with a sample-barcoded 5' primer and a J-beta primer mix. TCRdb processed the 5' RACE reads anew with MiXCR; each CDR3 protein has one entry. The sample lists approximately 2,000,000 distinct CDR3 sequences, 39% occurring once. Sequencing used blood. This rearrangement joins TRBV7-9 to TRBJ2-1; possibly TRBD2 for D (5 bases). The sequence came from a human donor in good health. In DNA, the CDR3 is TGTGCCAGCAGCCCTGTTACCGGGGAGTACAATGAGCAGTTCTTC. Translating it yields CASSPVTGEYNEQFF.